This is a list of T cell receptor delta chains from one sample in a study of gamma-delta chains in newborns, infants, children. TCRdb re-identified clones in the reads via CATT. The sample contains fewer than 12,000 delta-chain clones, approximately 10% of which appear only once. The sequenced material came from blood. The receptors stem from a child who was a newborn, infant or young child, either healthy, febrile or measles-vaccinated (not recorded which). The CDR3 runs from the conserved cysteine through the conserved F or W. The D gene is left open where the match is weak. Clone size is not always given. Where it is, it says once, few, many or a class for expanded clones.

V	D	J	size	CDR3	DNA
TRDV2	TRDD3	TRDJ1	.	CACDYLLGDHLDTDKLIF	TGTGCCTGTGACTACTTACTGGGGGATCACCTCGACACCGATAAACTCATCTTT
TRDV2	TRDD3	TRDJ3	.	CACDTVGWGSSWDTRQMFF	TGTGCCTGTGACACCGTCGGCTGGGGGAGCTCCTGGGACACCCGACAGATGTTTTTC
TRDV2	TRDD3	TRDJ1	medium-sized	CACDPGLGDTITDKLIF	TGTGCCTGTGACCCCGGACTGGGGGATACCATCACCGATAAACTCATCTTT
TRDV2	TRDD3	TRDJ3	few	CACEGILVAWDTRQMFF	TGTGCCTGTGAGGGGATACTTGTTGCCTGGGACACCCGACAGATGTTTTTC
TRDV2	TRDD3	TRDJ3	few	CACDTVLGDMNTRQMFF	TGTGCCTGTGACACCGTCCTGGGGGATATGAACACCCGACAGATGTTTTTC
TRDV2	TRDD3	TRDJ1	few	CACDPVLGVRTDKLIF	TGTGCCTGTGACCCCGTACTGGGGGTCCGCACCGATAAACTCATCTTT
TRDV2	TRDD3	TRDJ1	.	CACDALLGARTDKLIF	TGTGCCTGTGACGCTCTACTGGGGGCCAGGACCGATAAACTCATCTTT
TRDV2	TRDD3	TRDJ3	.	CACDTGWGTSSWDTRQMFF	TGTGCCTGTGACACGGGGTGGGGGACTAGCTCCTGGGACACCCGACAGATGTTTTTC
TRDV2	.	TRDJ1	few	CACDTLTGANTDKLIF	TGTGCCTGTGACACTCTAACTGGCGCAAACACCGATAAACTCATCTTT
TRDV2	TRDD3	TRDJ3	.	CACDTGGYSWDTRQMFF	TGTGCCTGTGATACTGGGGGATACTCCTGGGACACCCGACAGATGTTTTTC
TRDV2	TRDD3	TRDJ3	few	CACDTAWGIRSWDTRQMFF	TGTGCCTGTGACACCGCGTGGGGGATACGCTCCTGGGACACCCGACAGATGTTTTTC
TRDV2	TRDD3	TRDJ3	.	CACDNTGDSSWDTRQMFF	TGTGCCTGTGACAACACTGGGGATAGCTCCTGGGACACCCGACAGATGTTTTTC
TRDV2	.	TRDJ2	.	CACDSLALTAQLFF	TGTGCCTGTGACTCCCTAGCTTTGACAGCACAACTCTTCTTT
TRDV2	TRDD3	TRDJ1	few	CACDRWGIRGDKLIF	TGTGCCTGTGACCGCTGGGGGATAAGAGGGGATAAACTCATCTTT
TRDV2	TRDD3	TRDJ3	.	CACDAPVLGDISWDTRQMFF	TGTGCCTGTGACGCCCCTGTACTGGGGGATATATCCTGGGACACCCGACAGATGTTTTTC
TRDV2	TRDD3	TRDJ1	.	CACDTVGDTRWGKLIF	TGTGCCTGTGACACCGTGGGGGATACACGATGGGGGAAACTCATCTTT
TRDV2	TRDD3	TRDJ1	medium-sized	CACDSLTGDTGYTDKLIF	TGTGCCTGTGACTCCCTTACTGGGGATACGGGGTACACCGATAAACTCATCTTT
TRDV2	.	TRDJ1	medium-sized	CACDTIGGKGTDKLIF	TGTGCCTGTGACACGATTGGGGGGAAGGGGACCGATAAACTCATCTTT
TRDV1	.	TRDJ1	.	CALGGRWWGYTDKLIF	TGTGCTCTTGGGGGTCGCTGGTGGGGCTACACCGATAAACTCATCTTT
TRDV2	TRDD3	TRDJ1	few	CACDTVAGGSQYTDKLIF	TGTGCCTGTGACACGGTGGCTGGGGGGTCCCAGTACACCGATAAACTCATCTTT
TRAV29/DV5	TRDD3	TRDJ1	.	CAASAPNFYSGGIRYTDKLIF	TGTGCAGCAAGCGCGCCTAATTTCTACTCAGGGGGGATAAGGTACACCGATAAACTCATCTTT
TRDV1	.	TRDJ1	few	CALGELTLIFQLPLSTDKLIF	TGTGCTCTTGGGGAACTGACACTAATCTTCCAGCTTCCCCTCTCCACCGATAAACTCATCTTT
TRDV2	.	TRDJ3	few	CACERVGATLSSWDTRQMFF	TGTGCCTGTGAAAGGGTGGGGGCTACGCTTAGCTCCTGGGACACCCGACAGATGTTTTTC
TRDV2	TRDD3	TRDJ1	.	CACGTVPQGWGIGNTDKLIF	TGTGCCTGTGGCACGGTCCCGCAAGGCTGGGGGATAGGTAACACCGATAAACTCATCTTT
TRDV2	TRDD3	TRDJ1	few	CACDTFAPSSTGGFTDKLIF	TGTGCCTGTGACACCTTTGCTCCCTCTAGTACTGGGGGATTCACCGATAAACTCATCTTT
TRDV2	TRDD3	TRDJ3	.	CACDTLRGDTRRSWDTRQMFF	TGTGCCTGTGACACGTTAAGAGGGGATACCCGCCGTTCCTGGGACACCCGACAGATGTTTTTC
TRDV2	TRDD3	TRDJ1	.	CACDTAPGGYTDKLIF	TGTGCCTGTGACACGGCGCCTGGGGGATACACCGATAAACTCATCTTT
TRDV1	TRDD3	TRDJ1	.	CALGELSPTGGGGYNGKLIF	TGTGCTCTTGGGGAACTAAGTCCCACAGGAGGTGGGGGATACAACGGTAAACTCATCTTT
TRDV2	TRDD3	TRDJ3	large	CACDTVLGESSWDTRQMFF	TGTGCCTGTGACACCGTACTGGGGGAGAGCTCCTGGGACACCCGACAGATGTTTTTC
TRDV1	TRDD3	TRDJ1	.	CALGARTLADWGIPYTDKLIF	TGTGCTCTTGGGGCGCGTACTCTGGCGGACTGGGGGATCCCGTACACCGATAAACTCATCTTT
TRDV2	.	TRDJ3	.	CACDTALGRSDSSWVTRQMFF	TGTGCCTGTGACACCGCGTTGGGTAGATCAGACAGCTCCTGGGTCACCCGACAGATGTTTTTC